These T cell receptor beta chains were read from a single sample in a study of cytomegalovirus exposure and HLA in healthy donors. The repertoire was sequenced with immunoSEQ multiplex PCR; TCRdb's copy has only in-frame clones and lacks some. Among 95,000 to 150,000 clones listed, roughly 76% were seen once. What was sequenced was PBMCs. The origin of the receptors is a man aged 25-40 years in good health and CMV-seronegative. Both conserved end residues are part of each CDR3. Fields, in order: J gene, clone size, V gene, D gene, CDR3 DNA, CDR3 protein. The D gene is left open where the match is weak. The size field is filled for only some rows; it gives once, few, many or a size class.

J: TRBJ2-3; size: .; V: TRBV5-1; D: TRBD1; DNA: TGCGCCAGCAGCTTGGACGGACAGGGTACAGATACGCAGTATTTT; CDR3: CASSLDGQGTDTQYF
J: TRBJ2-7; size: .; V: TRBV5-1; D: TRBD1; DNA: TGCGCCAGCAGTCCGGGACAGGGGAGGTCCTACGAGCAGTACTTC; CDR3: CASSPGQGRSYEQYF
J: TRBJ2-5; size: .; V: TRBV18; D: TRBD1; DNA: TGTGCCAGCTCACCCCCCCCTGGGACAGGGCAAGAGACCCAGTACTTC; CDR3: CASSPPPGTGQETQYF
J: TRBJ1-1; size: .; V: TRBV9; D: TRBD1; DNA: TGTGCCAGCAGCTCCAGACAGGGGGTGGGGAACACTGAAGCTTTCTTT; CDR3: CASSSRQGVGNTEAFF
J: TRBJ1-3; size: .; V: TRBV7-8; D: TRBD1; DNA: TGTGCCAGCAGCTTAAGAAGAGGGACAGGGCCCGTCTCTGGAAACACCATATATTTT; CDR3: CASSLRRGTGPVSGNTIYF
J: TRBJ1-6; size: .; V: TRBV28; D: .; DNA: TGTGCCAGCAATCCCCTCAGGGATAATTCACCCCTCCACTTT; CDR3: CASNPLRDNSPLHF
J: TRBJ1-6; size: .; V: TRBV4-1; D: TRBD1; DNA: TGCGCCAGCAGCTATACGACCGGGACAGGGGTTTCACCCCTCCACTTT; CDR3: CASSYTTGTGVSPLHF
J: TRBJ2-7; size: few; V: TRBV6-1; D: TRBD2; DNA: TGTGCCAGCAGTGAGGCATGGGGGGGACCCTCCTACGAGCAGTACTTC; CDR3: CASSEAWGGPSYEQYF
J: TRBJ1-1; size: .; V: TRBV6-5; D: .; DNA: TGTGCCAGCAGCCGCGAGGATTCGAACACTGAAGCTTTCTTT; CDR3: CASSREDSNTEAFF
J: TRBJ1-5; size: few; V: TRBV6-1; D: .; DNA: TGTGCCAGCAGTGAAGCTGCAGGGAACAATCAGCCCCAGCATTTT; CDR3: CASSEAAGNNQPQHF
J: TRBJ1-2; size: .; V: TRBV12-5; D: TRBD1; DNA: TGTGCTAGTGCCCTCAATACAGGGGCTCACTATGGCTACACCTTC; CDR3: CASALNTGAHYGYTF
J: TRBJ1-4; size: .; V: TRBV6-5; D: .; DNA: TGTGCCAGCAGTTCCATCGGGGGGGGGAGTGAAAAACTGTTTTTT; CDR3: CASSSIGGGSEKLFF
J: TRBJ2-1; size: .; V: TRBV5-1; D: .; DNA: TGCGCCAGCAGCTTGGTAATATCAGGGGAGGGCGAGCAGTTCTTC; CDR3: CASSLVISGEGEQFF
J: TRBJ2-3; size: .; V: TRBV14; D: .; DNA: TGTGCCAGCAGCCAAGACGGGGTAGGCTCAGATACGCAGTATTTT; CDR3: CASSQDGVGSDTQYF
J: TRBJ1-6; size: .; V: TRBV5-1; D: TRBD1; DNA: TGCGCCAGCAGCTTGTCTGGGACAGGGAGCCAATCACCCCTCCACTTT; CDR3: CASSLSGTGSQSPLHF
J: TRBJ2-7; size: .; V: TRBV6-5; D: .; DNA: TGTGCCAGCAGTTACTCGGAAGTCTGGGCCTCCTACGAGCAGTACTTC; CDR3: CASSYSEVWASYEQYF
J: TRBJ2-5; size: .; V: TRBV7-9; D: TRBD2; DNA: TGTGCCAGCAGCTTCCCACTAGCGGGGGGTTTATTGGAGACCCAGTACTTC; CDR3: CASSFPLAGGLLETQYF
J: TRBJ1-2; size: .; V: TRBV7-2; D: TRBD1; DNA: TGTGCCAGCAGCTACAGGGGGCGCAACTATGGCTACACCTTC; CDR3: CASSYRGRNYGYTF
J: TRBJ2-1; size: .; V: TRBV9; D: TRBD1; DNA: TGTGCCAGCAGCGGGGACAGCCACAATGAGCAGTTCTTC; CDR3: CASSGDSHNEQFF
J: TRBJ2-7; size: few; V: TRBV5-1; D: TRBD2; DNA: TGCGCCAGCAGCTTGGACGGCGGGGGGGGCCCACAAAACGAGCAGTACTTC; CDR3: CASSLDGGGGPQNEQYF
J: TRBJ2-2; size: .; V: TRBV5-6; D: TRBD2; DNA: TGTGCCAGCAGCTTGGTAGCTAGCGGGGTAAGGACCGGGGAGCTGTTTTTT; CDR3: CASSLVASGVRTGELFF
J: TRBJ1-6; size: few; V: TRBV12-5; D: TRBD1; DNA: TGTGCGAATGACAGGGGGCATAGGAGATCACCCCTCCACTTT; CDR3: CANDRGHRRSPLHF
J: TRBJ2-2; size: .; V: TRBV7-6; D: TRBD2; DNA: TGTGCCAGCAGCTTAGATGGGGACTATAACACCGGGGAGCTGTTTTTT; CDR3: CASSLDGDYNTGELFF
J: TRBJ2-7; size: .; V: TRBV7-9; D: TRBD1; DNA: TGTGCCAGCAGTCAAACAGGGGGTTTTACCTACGAGCAGTACTTC; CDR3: CASSQTGGFTYEQYF
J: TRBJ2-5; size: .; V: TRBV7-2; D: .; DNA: TGTGCCAGCAGCTTAAGACAGCAAGAGACCCAGTACTTC; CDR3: CASSLRQQETQYF
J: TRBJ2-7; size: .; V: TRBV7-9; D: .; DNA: TGTGCCAGCAGCCCAGAGGGCCTTCCCGACGAGCAGTACTTC; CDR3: CASSPEGLPDEQYF
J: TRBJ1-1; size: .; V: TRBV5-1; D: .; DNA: TGCGCCAGCAGCTTGCGGATAGCCATGAACACTGAAGCTTTCTTT; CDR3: CASSLRIAMNTEAFF